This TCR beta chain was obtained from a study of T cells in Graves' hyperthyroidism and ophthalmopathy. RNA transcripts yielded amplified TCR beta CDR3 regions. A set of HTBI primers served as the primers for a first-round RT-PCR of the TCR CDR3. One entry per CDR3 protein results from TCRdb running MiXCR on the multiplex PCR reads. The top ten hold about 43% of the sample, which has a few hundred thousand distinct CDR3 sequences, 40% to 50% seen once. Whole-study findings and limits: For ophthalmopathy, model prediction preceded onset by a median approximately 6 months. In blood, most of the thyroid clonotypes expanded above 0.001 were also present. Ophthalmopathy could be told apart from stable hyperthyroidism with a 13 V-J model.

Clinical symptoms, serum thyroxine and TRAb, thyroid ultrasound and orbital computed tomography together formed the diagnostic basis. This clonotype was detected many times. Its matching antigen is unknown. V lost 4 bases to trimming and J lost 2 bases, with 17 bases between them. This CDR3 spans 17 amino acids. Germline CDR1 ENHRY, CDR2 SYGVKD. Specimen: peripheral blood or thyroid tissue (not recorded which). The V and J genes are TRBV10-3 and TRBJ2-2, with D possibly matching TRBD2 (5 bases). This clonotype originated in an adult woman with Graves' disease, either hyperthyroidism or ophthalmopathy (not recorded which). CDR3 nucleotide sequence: TGTGCCATCAGTGGACCGGGAAAGGCCCGCAACACCGGGGAGCTGTTTTTT. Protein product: CAISGPGKARNTGELFF.